This T cell receptor (beta chain) was obtained from a study of blood T cells in healthy people across ages. Roughly 9.5 milliliters of peripheral blood were drawn from each donor into EDTA-treated tubes. Every sample yielded at least 6.5 million isolated PBMCs. Germline values: CDR1 SGHRS, CDR2 YFSETQ. The CDR3 totals 15 residues. With a J-beta primer mix and a sample-barcoded 5' primer, a second PCR ran about 6 to 11 cycles. MiXCR, applied by TCRdb to the 5' RACE reads, yields one record per CDR3 protein. In the table there are 650,000 to 1,000,000 distinct CDR3 sequences, approximately 35% of which are singletons. Points on this clonotype: Germline and junction disagree at one end, which may indicate a read error.

The receptor was isolated from a man between 18 and 35 years old in good health. Sequencing was performed on blood. The chain links TRBV5-1 to TRBJ2-1; D tentatively reads TRBD1 or TRBD2 (5 bases each). This CDR3 is CASSLEGLSHNEQFF. DNA of the CDR3: TGCGCCAGCAGCTTAGAGGGGCTCTCCCACAATGAGCAGTTCTTC. The variable domain in full, completed from reference TRBV5-1 and TRBJ2-1, reads KAGVTQTPRYLIKTRGQQVTLSCSPISGHRSVSWYQQTPGQGLQFLFEYFSETQRNKGNFPGRFSGRQFSNSRSEMNVSTLELGDSALYLCASSLEGLSHNEQFFGPGTRLTVL.